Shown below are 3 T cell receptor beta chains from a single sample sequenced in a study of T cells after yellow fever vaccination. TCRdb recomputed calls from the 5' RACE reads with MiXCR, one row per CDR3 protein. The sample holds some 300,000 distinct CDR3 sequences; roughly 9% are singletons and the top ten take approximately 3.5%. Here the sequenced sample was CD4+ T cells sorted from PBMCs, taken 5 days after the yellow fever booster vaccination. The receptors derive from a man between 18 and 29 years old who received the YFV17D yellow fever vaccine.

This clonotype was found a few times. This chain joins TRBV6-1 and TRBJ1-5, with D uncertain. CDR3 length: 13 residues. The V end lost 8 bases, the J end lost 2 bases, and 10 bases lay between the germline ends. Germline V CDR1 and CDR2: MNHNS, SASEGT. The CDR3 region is CASVGSGNQPQHF. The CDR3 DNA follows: TGTGCCAGCGTGGGGAGCGGCAATCAGCCCCAGCATTTT.

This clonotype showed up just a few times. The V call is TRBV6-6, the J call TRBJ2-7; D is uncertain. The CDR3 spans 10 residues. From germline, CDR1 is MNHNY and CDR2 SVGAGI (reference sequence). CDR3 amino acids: CASSLQVAGV. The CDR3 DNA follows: TGTGCCAGCAGTTTGCAGGTAGCAGGCGTC.

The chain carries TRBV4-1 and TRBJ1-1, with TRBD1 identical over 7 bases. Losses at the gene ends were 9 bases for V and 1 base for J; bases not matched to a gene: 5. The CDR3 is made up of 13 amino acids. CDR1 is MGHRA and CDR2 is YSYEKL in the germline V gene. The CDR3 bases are TGCGCCAGTATGGGACAGTGGAACACTGAAGCTTTCTTT. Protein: CASMGQWNTEAFF.